These 2 T cell receptor beta chains were sequenced from one sample in a study of cytomegalovirus exposure and HLA in healthy donors. This PCR relied on a set of 60 Vbeta primers and 13 Jbeta primers. Sequencing was performed with immunoSEQ multiplex PCR; in TCRdb, only in-frame clones are kept and a portion is missing. The sample lists fewer than 150,000 clones; about 86% were seen once. Source material: PBMCs. The receptors were sampled from a man in his forties or fifties in good health and CMV-seropositive.

In regard to this clone: At one end the junction does not follow the germline gene, possibly because of a read error. V usage is TRBV7-9 and J usage is TRBJ2-1; 8 bases match TRBD2. The CDR3 contains 17 residues. Germline V CDR1 and CDR2: SEHNR, FQNEAQ (reference sequence). CDR3: CSSSLLGSGGPRNEQFF. The CDR3 nucleotides are TGTTCCAGCAGCCTTCTGGGATCGGGAGGGCCTAGGAATGAGCAGTTCTTC.

This clone has just one count. The chain uses TRBV7-3 and TRBJ2-3; TRBD1 might be the D (6 bases). Germline V gene lookup returns CDR1 SGHTA and CDR2 FQGTGA. The V gene lost 5 bases and the J gene lost 0 bases, with 15 bases spanning the gap. The CDR3 runs 16 residues. The CDR3 here is CASSLDRTTSTDTQYF. The CDR3, as DNA: TGTGCCAGCAGCCTCGACAGGACCACTAGCACAGATACGCAGTATTTT.